This TCR beta chain was captured in a study of CD8+ T cells in alopecia areata. General observations from the study: Researchers reported that TCR sharing among patients proved less clear than in mice, possibly HLA-linked. Lesional scalp displayed greater clonality than normal scalp, most notably in alopecia totalis/universalis.

On this clone itself: Its cognate antigen is unknown.

RNA, once extracted, was reverse transcribed into cDNA for use as the sequencing template. Sequencing used immunoSEQ multiplex PCR; TCRdb keeps in-frame clones, though not all of them. This sample has 90,000 to 150,000 clones, with 30% to 40% found just once. With 3 bases removed from V and 0 bases from J, the gap between germline ends came to 7 bases. Germline V gene sequence: CDR1 SQVTM, CDR2 ANQGSEA. The CDR3 is 13 amino acids. Researchers picked out CD4+ and CD8+ T cells from PBMCs by sorting. Material: CD4+ T cells sorted from blood. The TCR sequence derives from a human donor with alopecia areata. V gene TRBV29-1 combines with J gene TRBJ2-3; D is uncertain. This chain's CDR3 is CSVDRQSTDTQYF. CDR3 bases: TGCAGCGTTGATCGGCAGAGCACAGATACGCAGTATTTT.